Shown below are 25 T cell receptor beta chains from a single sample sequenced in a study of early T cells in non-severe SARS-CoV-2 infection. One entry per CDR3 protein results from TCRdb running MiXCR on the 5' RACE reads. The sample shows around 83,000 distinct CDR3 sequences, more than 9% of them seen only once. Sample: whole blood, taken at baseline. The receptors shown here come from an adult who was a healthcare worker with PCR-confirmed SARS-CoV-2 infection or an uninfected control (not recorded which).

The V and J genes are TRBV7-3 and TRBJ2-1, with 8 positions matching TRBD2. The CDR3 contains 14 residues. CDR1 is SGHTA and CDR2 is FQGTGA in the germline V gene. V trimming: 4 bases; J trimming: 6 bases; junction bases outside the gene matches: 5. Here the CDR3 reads CASSSGLAPNEQFF. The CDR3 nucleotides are TGTGCCAGCAGCTCCGGACTAGCCCCCAATGAGCAGTTCTTC. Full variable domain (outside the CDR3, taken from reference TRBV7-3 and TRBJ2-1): GAGVSQTPSNKVTEKGKYVELRCDPISGHTALYWYRQSLGQGPEFLIYFQGTGAADDSGLPNDRFFAVRPEGSVSTLKIQRTERGDSAVYLCASSSGLAPNEQFFGPGTRLTVL.

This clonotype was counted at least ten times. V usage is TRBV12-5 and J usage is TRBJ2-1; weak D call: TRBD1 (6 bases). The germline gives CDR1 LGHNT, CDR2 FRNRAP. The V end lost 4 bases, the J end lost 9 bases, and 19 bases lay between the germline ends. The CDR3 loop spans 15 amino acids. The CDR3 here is CASGSLGLEGGEQFF. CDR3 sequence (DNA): TGTGCTAGTGGTTCCCTTGGGCTAGAAGGGGGTGAGCAGTTCTTC.

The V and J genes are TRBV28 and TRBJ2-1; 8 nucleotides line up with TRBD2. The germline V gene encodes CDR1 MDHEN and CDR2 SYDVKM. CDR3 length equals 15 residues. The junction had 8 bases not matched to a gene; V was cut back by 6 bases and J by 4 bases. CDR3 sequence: CASSLSGRRYNEQFF. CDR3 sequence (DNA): TGTGCCAGCAGCCTAAGCGGGAGACGTTACAATGAGCAGTTCTTC.

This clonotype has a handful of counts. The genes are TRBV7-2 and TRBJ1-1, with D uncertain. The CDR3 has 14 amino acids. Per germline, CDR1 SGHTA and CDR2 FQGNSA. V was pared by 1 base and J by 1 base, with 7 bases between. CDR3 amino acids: CASSLGNANTEAFF. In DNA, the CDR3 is TGTGCCAGCAGCTTAGGGAACGCGAACACTGAAGCTTTCTTT.

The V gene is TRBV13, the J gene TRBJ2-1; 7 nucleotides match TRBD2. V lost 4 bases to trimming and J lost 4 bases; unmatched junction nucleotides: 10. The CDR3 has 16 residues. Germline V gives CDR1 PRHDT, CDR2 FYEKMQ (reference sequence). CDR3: CASSSKPGLLYNEQFF. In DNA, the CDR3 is TGTGCCAGCAGCTCGAAACCGGGACTACTTTACAATGAGCAGTTCTTC.

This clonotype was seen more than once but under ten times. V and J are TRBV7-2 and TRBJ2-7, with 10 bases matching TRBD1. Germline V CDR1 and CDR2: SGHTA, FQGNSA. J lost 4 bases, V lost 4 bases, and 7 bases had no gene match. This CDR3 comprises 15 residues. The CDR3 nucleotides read TGTGCCAGCAGCTGGACAGGGGGGTATTTGTACGAGCAGTACTTC. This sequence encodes CASSWTGGYLYEQYF.

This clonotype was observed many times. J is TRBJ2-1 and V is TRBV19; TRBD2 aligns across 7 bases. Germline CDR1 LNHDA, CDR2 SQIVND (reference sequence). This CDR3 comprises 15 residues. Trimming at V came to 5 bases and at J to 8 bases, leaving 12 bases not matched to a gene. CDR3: CASSPTTGGRDEQFF. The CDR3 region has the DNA TGTGCCAGTAGTCCAACTACCGGGGGGAGAGATGAGCAGTTCTTC.

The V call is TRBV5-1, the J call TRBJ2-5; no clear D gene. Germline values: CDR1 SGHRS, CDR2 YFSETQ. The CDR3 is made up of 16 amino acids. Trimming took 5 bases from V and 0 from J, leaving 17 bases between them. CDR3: CASRIGKARYQETQYF. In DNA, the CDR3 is TGCGCCAGCAGGATTGGGAAGGCTCGGTACCAAGAGACCCAGTACTTC.

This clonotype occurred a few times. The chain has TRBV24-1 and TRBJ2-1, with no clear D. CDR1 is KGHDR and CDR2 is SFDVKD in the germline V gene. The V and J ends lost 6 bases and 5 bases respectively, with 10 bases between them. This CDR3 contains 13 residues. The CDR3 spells CATSLEPHNEQFF. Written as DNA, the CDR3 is TGTGCCACCAGTTTGGAGCCCCACAATGAGCAGTTCTTC.

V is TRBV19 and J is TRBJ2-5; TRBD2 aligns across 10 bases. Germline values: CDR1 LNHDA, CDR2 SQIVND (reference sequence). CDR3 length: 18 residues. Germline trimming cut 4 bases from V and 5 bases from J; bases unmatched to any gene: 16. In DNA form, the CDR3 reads TGTGCCAGTAGTAAGGGGACTAGCGATCTACCCGGGGGGGAGACCCAGTACTTC. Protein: CASSKGTSDLPGGETQYF.

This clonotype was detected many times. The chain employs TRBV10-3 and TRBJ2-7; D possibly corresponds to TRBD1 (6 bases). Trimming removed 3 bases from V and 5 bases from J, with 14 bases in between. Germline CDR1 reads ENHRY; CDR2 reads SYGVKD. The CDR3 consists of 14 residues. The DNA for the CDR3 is TGTGCCATCAGTGACCGGGACAATCGGGACGAGCAGTACTTC. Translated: CAISDRDNRDEQYF.

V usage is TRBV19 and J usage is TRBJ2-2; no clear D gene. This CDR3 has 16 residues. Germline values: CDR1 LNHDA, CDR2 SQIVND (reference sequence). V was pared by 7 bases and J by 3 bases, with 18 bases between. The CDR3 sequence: CASTTGPRRDTGELFF. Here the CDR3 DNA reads TGTGCCAGTACCACCGGGCCCCGGCGCGACACCGGGGAGCTGTTTTTT.

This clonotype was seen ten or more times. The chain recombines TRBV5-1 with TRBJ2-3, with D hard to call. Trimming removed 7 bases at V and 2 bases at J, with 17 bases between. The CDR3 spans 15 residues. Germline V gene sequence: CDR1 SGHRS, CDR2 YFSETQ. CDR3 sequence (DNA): TGCGCCAGCTTTGCCCAGGACGGAAACACAGATACGCAGTATTTT. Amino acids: CASFAQDGNTDTQYF.

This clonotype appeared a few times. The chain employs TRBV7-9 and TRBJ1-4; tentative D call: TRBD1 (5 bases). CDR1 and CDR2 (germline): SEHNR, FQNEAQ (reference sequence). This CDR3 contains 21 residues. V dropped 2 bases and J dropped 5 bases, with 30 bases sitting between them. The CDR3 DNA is TGTGCCAGCAGCTTAAGGGACCATTCCTTCCCCACCTATCTAAAAAATGAAAAACTGTTTTTT. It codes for CASSLRDHSFPTYLKNEKLFF.

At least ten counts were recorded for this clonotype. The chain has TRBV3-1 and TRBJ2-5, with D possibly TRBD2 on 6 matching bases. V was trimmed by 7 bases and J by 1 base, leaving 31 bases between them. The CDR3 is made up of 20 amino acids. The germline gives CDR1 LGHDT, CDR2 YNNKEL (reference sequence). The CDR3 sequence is CASTRGSSRMRLRFQETQYF. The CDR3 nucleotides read TGTGCCAGCACCCGGGGGTCCTCTCGGATGAGATTGCGGTTCCAAGAGACCCAGTACTTC.

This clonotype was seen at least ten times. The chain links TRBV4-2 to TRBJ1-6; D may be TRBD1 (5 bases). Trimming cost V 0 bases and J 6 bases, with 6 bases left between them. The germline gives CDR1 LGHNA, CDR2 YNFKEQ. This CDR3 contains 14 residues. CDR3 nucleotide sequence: TGTGCCAGCAGCCAAGAACAGGTTAATTCACCCCTCCACTTT. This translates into CASSQEQVNSPLHF.

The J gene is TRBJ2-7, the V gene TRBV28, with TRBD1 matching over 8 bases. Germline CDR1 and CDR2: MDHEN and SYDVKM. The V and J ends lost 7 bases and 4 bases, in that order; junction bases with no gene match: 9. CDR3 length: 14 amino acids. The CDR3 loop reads CASTLQGDVYEQYF. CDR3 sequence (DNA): TGTGCCAGCACCTTACAGGGGGACGTTTACGAGCAGTACTTC. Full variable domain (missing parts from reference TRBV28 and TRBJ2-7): DVKVTQSSRYLVKRTGEKVFLECVQDMDHENMFWYRQDPGLGLRLIYFSYDVKMKEKGDIPEGYSVSREKKERFSLILESASTNQTSMYLCASTLQGDVYEQYFGPGTRLTVT.

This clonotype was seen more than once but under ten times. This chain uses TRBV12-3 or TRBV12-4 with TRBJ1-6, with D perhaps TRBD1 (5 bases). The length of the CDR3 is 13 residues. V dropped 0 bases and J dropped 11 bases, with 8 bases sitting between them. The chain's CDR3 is CASSLAGVAPLHF. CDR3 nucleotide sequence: TGTGCCAGCAGTTTAGCGGGGGTTGCACCCCTCCACTTT.

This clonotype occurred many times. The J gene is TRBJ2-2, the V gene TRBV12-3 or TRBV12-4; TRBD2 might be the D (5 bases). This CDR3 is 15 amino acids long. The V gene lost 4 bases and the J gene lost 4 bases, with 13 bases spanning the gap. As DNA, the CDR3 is TGTGCCAGCAGTTCTAGGGAGAGGAGCACCGGGGAGCTGTTTTTT. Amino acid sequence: CASSSRERSTGELFF.

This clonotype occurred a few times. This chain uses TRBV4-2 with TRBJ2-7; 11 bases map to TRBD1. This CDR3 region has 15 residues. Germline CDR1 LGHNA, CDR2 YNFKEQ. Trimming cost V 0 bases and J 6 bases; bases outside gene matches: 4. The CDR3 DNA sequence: TGTGCCAGCAGCCAAGATTTGGACAGGGGGCGCGAGCAGTACTTC. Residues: CASSQDLDRGREQYF.

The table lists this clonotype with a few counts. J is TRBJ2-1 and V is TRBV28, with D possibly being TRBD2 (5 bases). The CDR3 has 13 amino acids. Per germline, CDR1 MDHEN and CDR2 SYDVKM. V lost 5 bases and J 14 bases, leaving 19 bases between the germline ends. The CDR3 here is CASSRSTRDIEFF. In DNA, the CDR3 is TGTGCCAGCAGTCGGAGTACTCGGGATATCGAGTTCTTC.

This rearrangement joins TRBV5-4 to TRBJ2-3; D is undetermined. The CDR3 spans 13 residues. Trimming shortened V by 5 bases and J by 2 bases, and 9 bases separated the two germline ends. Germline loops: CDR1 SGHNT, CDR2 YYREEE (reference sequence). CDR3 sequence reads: CASRGSYTDTQYF. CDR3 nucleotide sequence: TGTGCCAGCAGAGGTAGCTACACAGATACGCAGTATTTT.

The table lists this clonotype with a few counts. CDR3 nucleotide sequence: TGCGCCAGCAGTGAAGGCGGGAGTCGGAACATTCAGTACTTC. It specifies CASSEGGSRNIQYF. The V gene is TRBV10-1, the J gene TRBJ2-4; 7 bases line up with TRBD2. Losses at the gene ends were 3 bases for V and 7 bases for J; bases not matched to a gene: 6. The germline V gene encodes CDR1 WNHNN and CDR2 SYGVQD (reference sequence). The CDR3 length is 14 residues.

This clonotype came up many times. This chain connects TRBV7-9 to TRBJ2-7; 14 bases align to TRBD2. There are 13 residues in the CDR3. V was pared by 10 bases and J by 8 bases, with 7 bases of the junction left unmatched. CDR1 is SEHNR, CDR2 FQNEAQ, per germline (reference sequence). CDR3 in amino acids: CATQGLAGEKQYF. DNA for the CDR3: TGTGCCACCCAGGGACTAGCGGGAGAGAAGCAGTACTTC.

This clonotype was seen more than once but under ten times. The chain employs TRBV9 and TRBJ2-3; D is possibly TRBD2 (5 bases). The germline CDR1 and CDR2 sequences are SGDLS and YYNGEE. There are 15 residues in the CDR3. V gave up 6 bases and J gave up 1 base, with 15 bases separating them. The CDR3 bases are TGTGCCAGCACCCGAGGCGGGCTGGGCACAGATACGCAGTATTTT. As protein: CASTRGGLGTDTQYF.